These 10 T cell receptor beta chains came from one sample sequenced in a study of molecular identifiers for immune sequencing clone quantification. Each CDR3 protein gets one entry after TCRdb re-called the PCR reads with MiXCR. The sample lists tens of thousands of distinct CDR3 sequences; approximately 19% were seen once. Sequencing input: naive CD8+ T cells from blood, with Jurkat cell RNA spiked in. As to subset: FACS-sorted CD8+CD4-CCR7+CD45RA+ naive T cells. The receptors here all came from a human donor in good health. Some libraries in this study had Jurkat cell RNA spiked in.

With respect to this clonotype: A much larger clone is a single base away; this may be a read error. The chain combines TRBV29-1 with TRBJ1-5, with TRBD1 as a possible D gene (5 bases). Germline V CDR1 and CDR2: SQVTM, ANQGSEA. The CDR3 sequence is 13 residues long. Trimming stripped 4 bases from V and 0 bases from J, with 7 bases between. The CDR3 DNA follows: TGCAGCGTTGGGACAACTAGCAATCAGCCCCAGCATTTT. Residues: CSVGTTSNQPQHF.

This clonotype was seen repeatedly, ten times or more. This rearrangement joins TRBV12-3 or TRBV12-4 to TRBJ2-7, with D tentatively TRBD1 or TRBD2 (6 bases each). Trimming cost V 6 bases and J 6 bases, with 15 bases left between them. This CDR3 is built from 13 residues. CDR3: CASRPVGGTEQYF. The DNA of the CDR3 is TGTGCCAGCAGGCCCGTAGGGGGGACCGAGCAGTACTTC.

Worth noting for this clonotype: A much larger clone lies a single base off, so this may be a read error. The rearrangement joins TRBV29-1 to TRBJ1-1; D uncertain. This CDR3 contains 10 residues. Germline CDR1 reads SQVTM; CDR2 reads ANQGSEA. CDR3 nucleotide sequence: TGCAGCGTTGAAGAGGGGTTAGCTCTCTTT. Its translation is CSVEEGLALF.

This rearrangement joins TRBV6-2 or TRBV6-3 to TRBJ2-1; 12 bases are shared with TRBD2. The CDR3 sequence is 18 residues long. V lost 6 bases and J lost 8; bases outside the gene matches: 17. CDR1 MNHEY and CDR2 SVGEGT come from the germline V gene. The CDR3 nucleotides read TGTGCCAGCAGCTACCCCCGACTAGCGGGAGATTTTGTGGATGAGCAGTTCTTC. Protein sequence: CASSYPRLAGDFVDEQFF.

This chain connects TRBV14 to TRBJ2-5; the match to TRBD2 covers 9 bases. V shed 1 base and J 4 bases; nucleotides not matched to a gene: 7. The length of the CDR3 is 16 residues. Per the germline V gene, CDR1 is SGHDN and CDR2 is FVKESK. The CDR3 region is CASSQGRLAGTETQYF. The DNA of the CDR3 is TGTGCCAGCAGCCAAGGGCGTCTAGCGGGAACAGAGACCCAGTACTTC. The variable domain in full, completed from reference TRBV14 and TRBJ2-5, reads EAGVTQFPSHSVIEKGQTVTLRCDPISGHDNLYWYRRVMGKEIKFLLHFVKESKQDESGMPNNRFLAERTGGTYSTLKVQPAELEDSGVYFCASSQGRLAGTETQYFGPGTRLLVL.

Worth noting for this clonotype: This may be a read error, as it is one base from a much larger clone. The chain recombines TRBV4-3 with TRBJ1-5; the D gene is possibly TRBD1 (6 bases). Germline assignment: CDR1 LGHNA and CDR2 YSLEER. Deletions cut 1 base from V and 3 bases from J, with 10 bases between. The CDR3 is 15 amino acids. CDR3 DNA sequence: TGCGCCAGCAGCCAAGTACAGGGAGACAATCAGCCCCAGCATTTT. Translated: CASSQVQGDNQPQHF.

By sample share, this clonotype is medium-sized (0.01 to 0.1%). The chain couples TRBV6-6 to TRBJ2-7, with TRBD2 matching 11 bases. Germline values: CDR1 MNHNY, CDR2 SVGAGI (reference sequence). V gave up 6 bases and J gave up 2 bases; unmatched junction bases: 0. CDR3 length: 13 amino acids. The CDR3 spells CASRLAGAYEQYF. The CDR3 coding sequence is TGTGCCAGCAGACTAGCGGGGGCCTACGAGCAGTACTTC.

This clonotype was found many times. CDR3 residues: CASSLRTGGADYGYTF. DNA for the CDR3: TGTGCCAGCAGTTTACGTACAGGGGGCGCGGACTATGGCTACACCTTC. The gene calls are TRBV27 and TRBJ1-2; 9 nucleotides align to TRBD1. This CDR3 comprises 16 residues. CDR1 and CDR2 (germline): MNHEY, SMNVEV (reference sequence). Losses at the gene ends were 2 bases for V and 3 bases for J; bases not matched to a gene: 7.

This clonotype was observed many times. This chain connects TRBV30 to TRBJ1-1; D unresolved. The CDR3 totals 11 residues. The germline V and J ends were trimmed by 3 bases and 0 bases, with 2 bases remaining between them. Germline V gene lookup returns CDR1 GTSNPN and CDR2 SVGIG (reference sequence). CDR3 loop: CAWRLNTEAFF. As DNA, the CDR3 is TGTGCCTGGAGGCTGAACACTGAAGCTTTCTTT.

The sample holds many counts of this clonotype. The V call is TRBV23-1, the J call TRBJ2-7; TRBD1 or TRBD2 may be the D gene (5 bases each). TRBV23-1 is labeled an ORF, and its function is uncertain. The CDR3 sequence is 15 residues long. Between the trimmed V and J ends, which lost 5 bases and 2 bases, there was a span of 16 bases. CDR3 residues: CASSLREGTTYEQYF. As DNA, the CDR3 is TGCGCCAGCAGTTTACGAGAAGGGACGACCTACGAGCAGTACTTC.